A single sample is the source of the 20 T cell receptor beta chains below, sequenced in a study of T cells after yellow fever vaccination. Each CDR3 protein gets one entry after TCRdb re-called the 5' RACE reads with MiXCR. The sample shows over 100,000 distinct CDR3 sequences, 8.4% of them seen only once. The source material was CD8+ T cells sorted from PBMCs, sampled 45 days after the yellow fever booster vaccination. These receptors all stem from a man aged 25-45 years who received the YFV17D yellow fever vaccine.

This clonotype was seen ten or more times. J is TRBJ2-5 and V is TRBV6-1, with D tentatively TRBD1 (6 bases). The V gene lost 6 bases and the J gene lost 2 bases, with 16 bases spanning the gap. The length of the CDR3 is 15 residues. The V gene's germline CDR1 is MNHNS and CDR2 SASEGT. The CDR3 loop is CASSRTRRGQETQYF. CDR3 DNA: TGTGCCAGCAGCCGGACGCGTAGGGGGCAAGAGACCCAGTACTTC.

Ten or more counts support this clonotype. CDR3 region: CATSVTSGPYEQYF. Here the CDR3 DNA reads TGTGCCACCTCGGTTACCAGCGGCCCCTACGAGCAGTACTTC. The V call is TRBV12-3 or TRBV12-4, the J call TRBJ2-7; possibly TRBD2 for D (5 bases). CDR3 length: 14 residues. Trimming left V 10 bases short and J 2 bases short, with 18 bases between.

Concerning this clonotype itself: This clone may be a read error of a much larger clone one base away. No conserved phenylalanine or tryptophan is present at the end of the CDR3, so a read error is the likely explanation. V is TRBV12-3 or TRBV12-4 and J is TRBJ2-5, with 8 bases aligning to TRBD2. V shed 6 bases and J 4 bases; nucleotides not matched to a gene: 10. There are 15 residues in the CDR3. The DNA for the CDR3 is TGTGCCAGCAGGGATCCGGGAGGGCTAGGAGAGACCCAGTACTAC. It codes for CASRDPGGLGETQYY.

Worth noting for this clonotype: A much larger clone lies one base from this, so it may be a read error. The CDR3 DNA reads as TGTGCCAGCAGCTTCGAGGGGAACGCAGATACGCAGTATTTT. It yields the protein CASSFEGNADTQYF. The gene calls are TRBV11-2 and TRBJ2-3, with D perhaps being TRBD1 or TRBD2 (5 bases each). Germline CDR1 reads SGHAT; CDR2 reads FQNNGV. With 3 bases removed from V and 4 bases from J, the gap between germline ends came to 11 bases. The CDR3 length is 14 residues.

With respect to this clonotype: The junction departs from germline at one end; a sequencing error may be responsible. The chain carries TRBV5-1 and TRBJ2-3, with unresolved D. Per germline, CDR1 SGHRS and CDR2 YFSETQ. This CDR3 contains 11 residues. Written as DNA, the CDR3 is TGCGCCGGCAGCTTGTCGGATACGCAGTATTTT. Translating gives CAGSLSDTQYF.

The rearrangement uses TRBV11-2 and TRBJ2-1; D is possibly TRBD2 (6 bases). CDR3 size: 16 residues. Per the germline V gene, CDR1 is SGHAT and CDR2 is FQNNGV. V lost 1 base to trimming and J lost 7 bases, with 17 bases between them. CDR3: CASSLVTGLAGNEQFF. The CDR3 DNA sequence: TGTGCCAGCAGCTTAGTTACGGGCCTTGCGGGGAATGAGCAGTTCTTC.

This clonotype was counted many times. The chain recombines TRBV27 with TRBJ2-7; 8 bases line up with TRBD2. The CDR3 contains 14 residues. Trimming removed 3 bases from V and 5 bases from J; junction bases left unmatched: 6. Germline CDR1 reads MNHEY; CDR2 reads SMNVEV (reference sequence). The CDR3 loop reads CASSFASGPHEQYF. CDR3 DNA sequence: TGTGCCAGCAGTTTCGCTAGCGGGCCACACGAGCAGTACTTC.

This clonotype was counted a few times. The rearrangement uses TRBV20-1 and TRBJ2-1, with 7 bases that match TRBD2. The CDR3 runs to 17 residues. The V gene's germline CDR1 is DFQATT and CDR2 SNEGSKA (reference sequence). V lost 2 bases and J lost 1; bases outside the gene matches: 11. CDR3 nucleotides: TGCAGTGCTAGACACCGACTAGCCAGTACATCCTACAATGAGCAGTTCTTC. Protein: CSARHRLASTSYNEQFF.

This clonotype was seen only a few times. The chain couples TRBV7-9 to TRBJ2-7, with 8 bases that match TRBD2. Germline V gives CDR1 SEHNR, CDR2 FQNEAQ (reference sequence). This CDR3 region has 16 residues. The trim removed 1 base at V and 0 bases at J, leaving 5 bases unmatched. The CDR3 sequence is CASSLEAGEISYEQYF. DNA of the CDR3: TGTGCCAGCAGCTTAGAAGCGGGAGAGATCTCCTACGAGCAGTACTTC.

This clonotype was seen many times. V and J are TRBV29-1 and TRBJ1-2; perhaps TRBD1 as D (6 bases). The V gene's germline CDR1 is SQVTM and CDR2 ANQGSEA. Between the trimmed V and J ends, which lost 4 bases and 3 bases, there was a span of 18 bases. The CDR3 has 15 amino acids. In DNA form, the CDR3 reads TGCAGCGTTGTCGGGGCCGAGGCAGGGGACTATGGCTACACCTTC. It yields the protein CSVVGAEAGDYGYTF.

In its sample, this clonotype was seen many times. The chain has TRBV7-6 and TRBJ2-1; 7 bases are a match to TRBD2. The CDR3 consists of 16 residues. Germline V gene data show CDR1 as SGHVS and CDR2 as FNYEAQ. V was clipped by 1 base and J by 2 bases; unmatched bases: 5. CDR3 amino acids: CASSLGTSVPYNEQFF. The CDR3 DNA reads as TGTGCCAGCAGCTTAGGAACTAGCGTGCCCTACAATGAGCAGTTCTTC.

This clonotype has ten or more counts. The gene calls are TRBV11-3 and TRBJ2-1; 8 nucleotides agree with TRBD1. Losses at the gene ends were 2 bases for V and 6 bases for J; bases not matched to a gene: 12. This CDR3 region has 17 residues. Germline CDR1 SGHNT, CDR2 YENEEA. CDR3 DNA: TGTGCCAGCAGCTTACACGGATCCGGGACAGGCGCCAATGAGCAGTTCTTC. This sequence encodes CASSLHGSGTGANEQFF.

This clonotype was seen only a few times. The chain links TRBV7-9 to TRBJ1-4; D is uncertain. The CDR3 has 13 residues. V lost 5 bases, J lost 7 bases, and 11 bases lay in between. Germline loops: CDR1 SEHNR, CDR2 FQNEAQ (reference sequence). Here the CDR3 DNA reads TGTGCCAGCAGCCCCCGCCTGGGTGAAAAACTGTTTTTT. This codes for CASSPRLGEKLFF.

This clonotype was found many times. The CDR3 is CASSMTPNTEAFF. Written as DNA, the CDR3 is TGTGCCAGCAGTATGACACCGAACACTGAAGCTTTCTTT. This chain uses TRBV27 with TRBJ1-1, with D unclear. Trimming removed 5 bases at V and 1 base at J, with 8 bases between. The CDR3 is 13 residues long. Germline-derived CDR1 and CDR2 are MNHEY and SMNVEV (reference sequence).

This clonotype was counted many times. V usage is TRBV7-3 and J usage is TRBJ2-7; D is possibly TRBD1 (6 bases). V gave up 4 bases and J gave up 3 bases, with 19 bases separating them. CDR3 length: 16 residues. Germline CDR1 reads SGHTA; CDR2 reads FQGTGA. CDR3: CASSSPGHRGNYEQYF. In DNA, the CDR3 is TGTGCCAGCAGCTCACCGGGACACCGGGGAAACTACGAGCAGTACTTC.

This clonotype was seen many times. The V gene is TRBV12-3 or TRBV12-4, the J gene TRBJ2-3; TRBD2 matches 13 bases. J lost 3 bases, V lost 8 bases, and 5 bases had no gene match. CDR3 length: 15 amino acids. CDR3 protein: CASAGTSGTTDTQYF. CDR3 in DNA: TGTGCCAGCGCCGGGACTAGCGGGACTACAGATACGCAGTATTTT.

Ten or more counts support this clonotype. V gene TRBV7-6 combines with J gene TRBJ2-2, with D tentatively TRBD1 (5 bases). This CDR3 has 15 residues. V was shortened by 2 bases and J by 3 bases, with 10 bases between the two germline ends. Looked up from germline, CDR1 is SGHVS and CDR2 is FNYEAQ. CDR3 DNA sequence: TGTGCCAGCAGCTTATCCAGGGCCCACACCGGGGAGCTGTTTTTT. It specifies CASSLSRAHTGELFF.

This clonotype was seen many times. This chain uses TRBV9 with TRBJ2-6; D ambiguous. Germline V gives CDR1 SGDLS, CDR2 YYNGEE. The CDR3 sequence is 15 residues long. Trimming took 1 base from V and 0 from J, leaving 5 bases between them. CDR3 coding DNA: TGTGCCAGCAGCGTAAGGACCTCTGGGGCCAACGTCCTGACTTTC. This codes for CASSVRTSGANVLTF.

In its sample, this clonotype was seen a few times. The J gene is TRBJ2-1, the V gene TRBV10-3; 8 nucleotides match TRBD2. The CDR3 is 11 amino acids. Germline-derived CDR1 and CDR2 are ENHRY and SYGVKD. J was trimmed by 9 bases and V by 10 bases; bases with no gene match: 5. The CDR3 sequence is CATLAGSEQFF. In DNA form, the CDR3 reads TGTGCCACCTTAGCGGGAAGTGAGCAGTTCTTC.

On this clonotype: With a much larger clone just one base away, this may be a read error. This chain connects TRBV7-2 to TRBJ2-1; 10 bases are shared with TRBD1. After removal of 8 bases from V and 7 bases from J, the junction contained 11 bases not matched to a gene. The CDR3 contains 15 residues. CDR1 SGHTA and CDR2 FQGNSA come from the germline V gene. CDR3 in amino acids: CASGAGTGVPNEQFF. CDR3 in DNA: TGTGCCAGCGGCGCCGGGACAGGGGTTCCAAATGAGCAGTTCTTC.